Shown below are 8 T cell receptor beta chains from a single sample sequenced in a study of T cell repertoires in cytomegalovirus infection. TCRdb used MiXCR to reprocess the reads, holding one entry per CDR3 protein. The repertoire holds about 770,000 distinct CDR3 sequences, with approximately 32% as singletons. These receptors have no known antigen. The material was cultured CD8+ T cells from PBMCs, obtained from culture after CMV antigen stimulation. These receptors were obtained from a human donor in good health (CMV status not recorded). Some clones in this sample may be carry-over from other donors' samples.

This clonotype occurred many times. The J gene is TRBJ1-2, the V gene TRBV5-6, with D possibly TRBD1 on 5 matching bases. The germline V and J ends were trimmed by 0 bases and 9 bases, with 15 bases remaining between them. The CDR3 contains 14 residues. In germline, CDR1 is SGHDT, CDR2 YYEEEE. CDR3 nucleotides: TGTGCCAGCAGCTTGGATGGCAGGGACTGGAGCTACACCTTC. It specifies CASSLDGRDWSYTF.

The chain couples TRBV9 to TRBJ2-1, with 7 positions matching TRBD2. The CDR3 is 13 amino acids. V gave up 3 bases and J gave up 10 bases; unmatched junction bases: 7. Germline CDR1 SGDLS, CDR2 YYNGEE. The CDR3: CASSEGDYPEQFF. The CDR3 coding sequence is TGTGCCAGCAGCGAAGGGGACTACCCAGAGCAGTTCTTC.

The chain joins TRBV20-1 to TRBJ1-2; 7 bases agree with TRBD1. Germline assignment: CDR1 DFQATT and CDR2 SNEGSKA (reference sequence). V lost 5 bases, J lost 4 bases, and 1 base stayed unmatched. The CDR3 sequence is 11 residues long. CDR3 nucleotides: TGCAGTGCTTGGGACAGCTATGGCTACACCTTC. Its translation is CSAWDSYGYTF.

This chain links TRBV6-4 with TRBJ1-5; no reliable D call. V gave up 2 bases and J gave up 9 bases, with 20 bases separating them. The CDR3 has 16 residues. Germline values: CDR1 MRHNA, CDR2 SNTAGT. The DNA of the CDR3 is TGTGCCAGCAGTGACGATTCTGTCGGGATGGTGGGGCCCCAGCATTTT. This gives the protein CASSDDSVGMVGPQHF.

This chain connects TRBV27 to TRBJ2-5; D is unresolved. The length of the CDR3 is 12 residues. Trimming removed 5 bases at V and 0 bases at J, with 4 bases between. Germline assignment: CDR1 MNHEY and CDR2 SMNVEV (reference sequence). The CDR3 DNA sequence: TGTGCCAGCAGTCGAAACCAAGAGACCCAGTACTTC. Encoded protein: CASSRNQETQYF.

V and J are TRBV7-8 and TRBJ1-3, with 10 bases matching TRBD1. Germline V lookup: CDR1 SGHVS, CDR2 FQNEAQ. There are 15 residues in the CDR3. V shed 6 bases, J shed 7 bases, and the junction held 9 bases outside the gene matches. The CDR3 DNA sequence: TGTGCCAGCAGGTTGACAGGGGGCGCAGGGAACACCATATATTTT. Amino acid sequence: CASRLTGGAGNTIYF.

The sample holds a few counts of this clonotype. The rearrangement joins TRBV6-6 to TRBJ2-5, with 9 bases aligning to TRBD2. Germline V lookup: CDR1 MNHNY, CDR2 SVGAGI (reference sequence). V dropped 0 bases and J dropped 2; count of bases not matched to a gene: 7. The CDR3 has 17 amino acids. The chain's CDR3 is CASSYSRVAGAQETQYF. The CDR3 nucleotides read TGTGCCAGCAGTTACTCGAGGGTAGCGGGGGCTCAAGAGACCCAGTACTTC.

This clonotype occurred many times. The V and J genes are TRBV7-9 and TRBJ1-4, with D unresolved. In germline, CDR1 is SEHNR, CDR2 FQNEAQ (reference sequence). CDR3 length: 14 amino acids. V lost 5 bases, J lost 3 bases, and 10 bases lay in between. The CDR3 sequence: CASSRTGPNEKLFF. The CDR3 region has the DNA TGTGCCAGCAGCAGGACCGGACCTAATGAAAAACTGTTTTTT.